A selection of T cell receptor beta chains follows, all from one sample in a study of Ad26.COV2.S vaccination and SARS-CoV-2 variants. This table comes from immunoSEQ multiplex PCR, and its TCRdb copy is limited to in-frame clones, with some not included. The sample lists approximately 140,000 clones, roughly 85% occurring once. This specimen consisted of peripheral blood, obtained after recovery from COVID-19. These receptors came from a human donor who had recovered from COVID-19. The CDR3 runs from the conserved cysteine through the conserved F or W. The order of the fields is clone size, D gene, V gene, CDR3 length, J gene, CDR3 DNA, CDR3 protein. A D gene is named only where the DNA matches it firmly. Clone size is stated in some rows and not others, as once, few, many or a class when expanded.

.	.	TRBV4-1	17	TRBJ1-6	TGCGCCAGCAGCGGAGGGCTGGGCGGGCCTTCAAGCTCACCCCTCCACTTT	CASSGGLGGPSSSPLHF
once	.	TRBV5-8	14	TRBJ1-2	TGTGCCAGCAGCTTTTGGGGCGCAGGATATGGCTACACCTTC	CASSFWGAGYGYTF
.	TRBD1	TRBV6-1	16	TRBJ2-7	TGTGCCAGCAGTGAACCCTACGGGACAGGGACCTACGAGCAGTACTTC	CASSEPYGTGTYEQYF
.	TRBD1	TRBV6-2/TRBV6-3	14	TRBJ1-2	TGTGCCAGCAGTCGAGACAGGGTTTCTCATGGCTACACCTTC	CASSRDRVSHGYTF
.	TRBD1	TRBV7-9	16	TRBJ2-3	TGTGCCAGCAGCTCTACAAACCGGGACAGGGTAGATACGCAGTATTTT	CASSSTNRDRVDTQYF
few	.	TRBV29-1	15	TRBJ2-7	TGCAGCGTTACAGGTAGTGGGCAGGGAGTCTACGAGCAGTACTTC	CSVTGSGQGVYEQYF
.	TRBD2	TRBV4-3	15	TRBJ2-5	TGCGCCAGCAGCCAAGTAGGGGAGGGACAAGAGACCCAGTACTTC	CASSQVGEGQETQYF
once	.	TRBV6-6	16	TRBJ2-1	TGTGCCAGCAGTTACTCCGGGACCGTGAACGCCAATGAGCAGTTCTTC	CASSYSGTVNANEQFF
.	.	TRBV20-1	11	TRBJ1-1	TGCAGTGCTAGTCGGAAAGCTGAAGCTTTCTTT	CSASRKAEAFF
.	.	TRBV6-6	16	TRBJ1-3	TGTGCCAGCAGTTACCCGGGTCGATCGGGGGGAAACACCATATATTTT	CASSYPGRSGGNTIYF
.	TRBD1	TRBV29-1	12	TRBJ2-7	TGCAGCGGACAACAGGGGGTCTACGAGCAGTACTTC	CSGQQGVYEQYF
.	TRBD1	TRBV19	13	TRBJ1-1	TGTGCCAGCCAGCCCGACAGGGCCACTGAAGCTTTCTTT	CASQPDRATEAFF
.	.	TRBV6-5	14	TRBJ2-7	TGTGCCAGCACCGAGGTGGGTCCACCATACGAGCAGTACTTC	CASTEVGPPYEQYF
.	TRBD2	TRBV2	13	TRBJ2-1	TGTGCCGGAGGCGGGGGGCCTTACAATGAGCAGTTCTTC	CAGGGGPYNEQFF
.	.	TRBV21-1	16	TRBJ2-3	TGTGCCAGCAGCAAGGGGAAAATCCCTAGCACAGATACGCAGTATTTT	CASSKGKIPSTDTQYF
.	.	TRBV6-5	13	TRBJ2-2	TGTGCCAGCAGTAGGGTGGACACCGGGGAGCTGTTTTTT	CASSRVDTGELFF
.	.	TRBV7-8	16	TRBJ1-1	TGTGCCAGCAGCCCAGAGCGGGTTATCATGAACACTGAAGCTTTCTTT	CASSPERVIMNTEAFF
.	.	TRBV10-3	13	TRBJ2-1	TGTGCCATTAGAGGGGTTTCATCCCATGAGCAGTTCTTC	CAIRGVSSHEQFF
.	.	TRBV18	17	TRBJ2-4	TGTGCCAGCTCACCCGCGGGGGCGGGACTAGCCAAAAACATTCAGTACTTC	CASSPAGAGLAKNIQYF
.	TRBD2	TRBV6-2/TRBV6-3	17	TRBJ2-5	TGTGCCAGCAGTAATCTAGCGGGGGTGGTCGGCCAAGAGACCCAGTACTTC	CASSNLAGVVGQETQYF
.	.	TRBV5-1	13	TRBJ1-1	TGCGCCAGCAGCGTTTTGGACTCAAATGAAGCTTTCTTT	CASSVLDSNEAFF
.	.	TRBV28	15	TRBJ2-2	TGTGCCAGCAGCCCCCGGGACTGGAACACCGGGGAGCTGTTTTTT	CASSPRDWNTGELFF
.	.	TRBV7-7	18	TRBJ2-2	TGTGCTAGCAGCTTAGTCCCGACTTTACGGGGCCCCCACGGGGAGCTGTTTTTT	CASSLVPTLRGPHGELFF
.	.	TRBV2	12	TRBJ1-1	TGTGCCACCAGTGCAGGGAACACTGAAGCTTTCTTT	CATSAGNTEAFF
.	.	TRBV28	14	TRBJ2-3	TGTGCCAGCAGCCCCGGCACCAACACAGATACGCAGTATTTT	CASSPGTNTDTQYF
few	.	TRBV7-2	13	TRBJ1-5	TGTGCCAGCAGCGGAAATCAGGGTCAGCCCCAGCATTTT	CASSGNQGQPQHF
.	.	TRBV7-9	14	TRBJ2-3	TGTGCCAGCAGCCCTAACAGATACGCCCCGACGGGGTATTTT	CASSPNRYAPTGYF
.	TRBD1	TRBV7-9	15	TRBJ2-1	TGTGCCAGCAGCCTTTTGACAGGGGCCTACAATGAGCAGTTCTTC	CASSLLTGAYNEQFF
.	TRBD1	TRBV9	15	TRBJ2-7	TGTGCCAGCAGCGAAAATGCGGGACAGGGGAACGAGCAGTACTTC	CASSENAGQGNEQYF
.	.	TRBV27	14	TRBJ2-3	TGTGCCAGCAGTCCGTGGCGGGCTTCGGATACGCAGTATTTT	CASSPWRASDTQYF
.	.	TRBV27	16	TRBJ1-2	TGTGCCAGCAGTTTCGTAGGGGCGGCGGGTCCCTATGGCTACACCTTC	CASSFVGAAGPYGYTF
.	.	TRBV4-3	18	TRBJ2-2	TGCGCCAGCAGCCAAGAAGGGGGGCGGCCGGGACTCGACGGGGAGCTGTTTTTT	CASSQEGGRPGLDGELFF
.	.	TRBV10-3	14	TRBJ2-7	TGTGCCATCAGTGATGGCACTTCGAAAGACGAGCAGTACTTC	CAISDGTSKDEQYF
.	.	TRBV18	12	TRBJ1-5	TGTGCCAGCTCACCACCCAATCAGCCCCAGCATTTT	CASSPPNQPQHF
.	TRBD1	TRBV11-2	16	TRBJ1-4	TGTGCCAGCAGGGATCAACAGGGGGGGACTAATGAAAAACTGTTTTTT	CASRDQQGGTNEKLFF
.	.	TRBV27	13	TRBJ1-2	TGTGCCAGCAGTTTAGGGGTTAACTATGGCTACACCTTC	CASSLGVNYGYTF
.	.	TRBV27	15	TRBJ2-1	TGTGCCAGCAGTTTATTGGGGGACACCTACAATGAGCAGTTCTTC	CASSLLGDTYNEQFF
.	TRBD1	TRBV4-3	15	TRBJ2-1	TGCGCCAGCAGCCAATTCCAGGGGGCCAACAATGAGCAGTTCTTC	CASSQFQGANNEQFF
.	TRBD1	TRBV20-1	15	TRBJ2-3	TGCAGTGCTACTGACAGGGGGCTCCGCACAGATACGCAGTATTTT	CSATDRGLRTDTQYF
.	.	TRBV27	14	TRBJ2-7	TGTGCCAGCAGTTTATCTCCGTCCTCCTACGAGCAGTACTTC	CASSLSPSSYEQYF
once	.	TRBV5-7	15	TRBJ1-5	TGTGCCAGCAGCTTAGGGAGGACGGTGAATCAGCCCCAGCATTTT	CASSLGRTVNQPQHF
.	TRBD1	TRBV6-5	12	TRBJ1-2	TGTGCCAGCAAAGGACAGGAGTATGGCTACACCTTC	CASKGQEYGYTF
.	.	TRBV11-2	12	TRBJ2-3	TGTGCCAGCAGGAAAAATACAGATACGCAGTATTTT	CASRKNTDTQYF
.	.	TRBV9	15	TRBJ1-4	TGTGCCAGCAGCGTACTTACAGGGAGTGGTGAAAAACTGTTTTTT	CASSVLTGSGEKLFF
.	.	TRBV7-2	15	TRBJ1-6	TGTGCCAGCAGCTTAGCAGGGTTGGGTAATTCACCCCTCCACTTT	CASSLAGLGNSPLHF
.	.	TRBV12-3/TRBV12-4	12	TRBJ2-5	TGTGCCAGCAGTTTCCAGTTGGAGACCCAGTACTTC	CASSFQLETQYF
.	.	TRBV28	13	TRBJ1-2	TGTGCCAGCAGCCGATATCCAGGACAGGGCTACACCTTC	CASSRYPGQGYTF